This T cell receptor beta chain stems from a study of blood T cell repertoires in COVID-19. On the study more broadly: Material from acute and convalescent COVID-19 was sourced from the United States, Italy and Spain.

This CDR3 contains 16 residues. From germline, CDR1 is MNHEY and CDR2 SVGAGI. Deletions cut 0 bases from V and 1 base from J, with 10 bases between. This table comes from immunoSEQ multiplex PCR, and its TCRdb copy is limited to in-frame clones, with some not included. The table shows 200,000 to 250,000 clones, with roughly 92% occurring only once. Source material: peripheral blood. This TCR was recovered from a man aged 60-69 years with COVID-19, enrolled during active disease. The rearrangement joins TRBV6-5 to TRBJ2-1; D uncertain. For the CDR3, the DNA is TGTGCCAGCAGTTACTCGATCGGTTTATCCTACAATGAGCAGTTCTTC. The encoded protein is CASSYSIGLSYNEQFF.